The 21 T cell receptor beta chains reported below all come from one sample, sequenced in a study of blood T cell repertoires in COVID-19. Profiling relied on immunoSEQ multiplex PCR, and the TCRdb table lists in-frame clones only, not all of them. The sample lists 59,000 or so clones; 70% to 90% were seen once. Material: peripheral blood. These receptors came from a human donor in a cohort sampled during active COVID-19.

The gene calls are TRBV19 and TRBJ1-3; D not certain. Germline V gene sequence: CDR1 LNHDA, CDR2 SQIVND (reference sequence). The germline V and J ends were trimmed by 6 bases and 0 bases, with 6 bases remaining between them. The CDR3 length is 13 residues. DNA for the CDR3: TGTGCCAGTAGCACGGGCTCTGGAAACACCATATATTTT. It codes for CASSTGSGNTIYF. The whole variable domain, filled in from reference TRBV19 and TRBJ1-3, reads DGGITQSPKYLFRKEGQNVTLSCEQNLNHDAMYWYRQDPGQGLRLIYYSQIVNDFQKGDIAEGYSVSREKKESFPLTVTSAQKNPTAFYLCASSTGSGNTIYFGEGSWLTVV.

The CDR3 coding sequence is TGTGCCAGCTCACCACAACGGCGGACACCTCCCGGGGAGCTGTTTTTT. Encoded protein: CASSPQRRTPPGELFF. The genes are TRBV18 and TRBJ2-2, with a weak D call TRBD1 (5 bases). Trimming removed 1 base from V and 6 bases from J, with 15 bases in between. Germline CDR1 KGHSH, CDR2 LQKENI. This CDR3 has 16 residues.

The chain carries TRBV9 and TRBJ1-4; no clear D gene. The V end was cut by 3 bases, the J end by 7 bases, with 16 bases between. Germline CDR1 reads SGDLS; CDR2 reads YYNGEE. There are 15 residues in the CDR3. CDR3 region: CASSETAAGREKLFF. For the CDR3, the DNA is TGTGCCAGCAGCGAGACCGCTGCAGGCCGTGAAAAACTGTTTTTT. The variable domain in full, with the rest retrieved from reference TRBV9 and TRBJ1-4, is DSGVTQTPKHLITATGQRVTLRCSPRSGDLSVYWYQQSLDQGLQFLIQYYNGEERAKGNILERFSAQQFPDLHSELNLSSLELGDSALYFCASSETAAGREKLFFGSGTQLSVL.

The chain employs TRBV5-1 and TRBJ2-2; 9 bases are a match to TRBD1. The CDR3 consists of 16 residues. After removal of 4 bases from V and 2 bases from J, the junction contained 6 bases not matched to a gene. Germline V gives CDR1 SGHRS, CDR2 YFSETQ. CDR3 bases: TGCGCCAGCAGCCTCCGCACAGGGGGCAACACCGGGGAGCTGTTTTTT. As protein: CASSLRTGGNTGELFF.

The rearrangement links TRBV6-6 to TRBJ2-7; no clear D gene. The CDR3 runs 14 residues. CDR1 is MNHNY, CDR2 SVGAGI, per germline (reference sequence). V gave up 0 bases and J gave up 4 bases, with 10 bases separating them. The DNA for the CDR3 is TGTGCCAGCAGTTACTCGACCCGCGGTTACGAGCAGTACTTC. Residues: CASSYSTRGYEQYF.

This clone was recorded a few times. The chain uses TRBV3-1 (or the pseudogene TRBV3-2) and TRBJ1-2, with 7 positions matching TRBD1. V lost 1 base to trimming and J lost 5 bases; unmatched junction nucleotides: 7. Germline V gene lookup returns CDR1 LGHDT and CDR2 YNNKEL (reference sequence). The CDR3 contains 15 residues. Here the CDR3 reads CASSQATGMGYGYTF. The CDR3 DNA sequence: TGTGCCAGCAGCCAAGCGACAGGGATGGGGTATGGCTACACCTTC.

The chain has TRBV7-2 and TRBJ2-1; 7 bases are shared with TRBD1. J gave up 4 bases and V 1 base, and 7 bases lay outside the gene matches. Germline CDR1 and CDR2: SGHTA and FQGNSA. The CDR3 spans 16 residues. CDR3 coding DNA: TGTGCCAGCAGCTTAGATTCAACAGGGGTATACAATGAGCAGTTCTTC. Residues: CASSLDSTGVYNEQFF.

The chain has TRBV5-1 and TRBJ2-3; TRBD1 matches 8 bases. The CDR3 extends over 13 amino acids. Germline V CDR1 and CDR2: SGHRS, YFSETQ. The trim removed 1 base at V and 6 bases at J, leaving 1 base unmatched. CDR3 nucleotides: TGCGCCAGCAGCTTGAGGGACAGGGATACGCAGTATTTT. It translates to CASSLRDRDTQYF.

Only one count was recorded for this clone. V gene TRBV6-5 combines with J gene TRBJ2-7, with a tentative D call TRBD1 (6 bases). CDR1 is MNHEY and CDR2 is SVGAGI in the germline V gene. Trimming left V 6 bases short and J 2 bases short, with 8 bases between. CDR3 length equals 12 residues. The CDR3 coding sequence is TGTGCCAGCAGGAGGACAGCCTACGAGCAGTACTTC. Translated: CASRRTAYEQYF.

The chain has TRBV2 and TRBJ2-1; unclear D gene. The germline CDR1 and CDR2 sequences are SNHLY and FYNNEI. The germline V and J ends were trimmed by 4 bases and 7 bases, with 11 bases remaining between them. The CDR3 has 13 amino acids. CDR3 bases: TGTGCCAGCAGTGTGATACGAGAGAATGAGCAGTTCTTC. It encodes CASSVIRENEQFF.

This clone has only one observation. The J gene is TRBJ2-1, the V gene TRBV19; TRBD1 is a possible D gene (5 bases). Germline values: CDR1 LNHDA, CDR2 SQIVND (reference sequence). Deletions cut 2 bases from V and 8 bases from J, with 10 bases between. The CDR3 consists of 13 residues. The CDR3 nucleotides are TGTGCCAGTAGTATACAGGACACCCATGAGCAGTTCTTC. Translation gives CASSIQDTHEQFF. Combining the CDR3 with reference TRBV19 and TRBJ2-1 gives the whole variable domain DGGITQSPKYLFRKEGQNVTLSCEQNLNHDAMYWYRQDPGQGLRLIYYSQIVNDFQKGDIAEGYSVSREKKESFPLTVTSAQKNPTAFYLCASSIQDTHEQFFGPGTRLTVL.

CDR3 DNA sequence: TGTGCCAGCAGCGCTCGGACAGGGGGCGGGAATGAGCAGTTCTTC. Protein product: CASSARTGGGNEQFF. This chain joins TRBV11-3 and TRBJ2-1; 11 bases are a match to TRBD1. The junction had 7 bases not matched to a gene; V was cut back by 5 bases and J by 7 bases. CDR3 length: 15 amino acids. CDR1 SGHNT and CDR2 YENEEA come from the germline V gene.

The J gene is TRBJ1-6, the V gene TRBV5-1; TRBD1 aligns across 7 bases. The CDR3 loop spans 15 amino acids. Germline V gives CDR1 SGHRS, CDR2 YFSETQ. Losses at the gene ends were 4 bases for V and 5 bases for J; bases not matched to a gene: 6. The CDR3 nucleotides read TGCGCCAGCAGCCTTGGGACAGCAAATAATTCACCCCTCCACTTT. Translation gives CASSLGTANNSPLHF.

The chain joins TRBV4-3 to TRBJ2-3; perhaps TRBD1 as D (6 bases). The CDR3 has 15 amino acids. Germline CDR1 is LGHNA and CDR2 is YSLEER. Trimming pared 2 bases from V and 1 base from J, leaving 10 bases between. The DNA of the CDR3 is TGCGCCAGCAGCCAAACAGGGATAGGCACAGATACGCAGTATTTT. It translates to CASSQTGIGTDTQYF.

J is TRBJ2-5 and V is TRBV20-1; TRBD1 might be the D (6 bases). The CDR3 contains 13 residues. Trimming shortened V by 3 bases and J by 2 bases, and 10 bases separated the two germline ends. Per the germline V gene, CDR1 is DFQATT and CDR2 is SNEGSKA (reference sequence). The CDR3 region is CSASRTAQETQYF. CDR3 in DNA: TGCAGTGCTAGTAGGACAGCTCAAGAGACCCAGTACTTC.

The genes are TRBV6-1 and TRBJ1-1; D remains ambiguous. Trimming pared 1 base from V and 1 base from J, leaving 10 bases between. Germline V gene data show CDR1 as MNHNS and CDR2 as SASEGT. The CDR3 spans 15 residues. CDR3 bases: TGTGCCAGCAGTGAAGGGCAAGAGCGGAACACTGAAGCTTTCTTT. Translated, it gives CASSEGQERNTEAFF.

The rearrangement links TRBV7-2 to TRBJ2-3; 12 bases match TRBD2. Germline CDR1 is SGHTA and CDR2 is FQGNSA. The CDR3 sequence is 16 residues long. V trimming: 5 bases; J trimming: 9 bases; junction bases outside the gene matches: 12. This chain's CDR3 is CASSPDLAGGSRTQYF. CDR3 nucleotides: TGTGCCAGCAGCCCCGACCTAGCGGGGGGGTCGCGGACGCAGTATTTT. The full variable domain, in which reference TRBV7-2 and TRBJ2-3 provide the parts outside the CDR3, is GAGVSQSPSNKVTEKGKDVELRCDPISGHTALYWYRQSLGQGLEFLIYFQGNSAPDKSGLPSDRFSAERTGGSVSTLTIQRTQQEDSAVYLCASSPDLAGGSRTQYFGPGTRLTVL.

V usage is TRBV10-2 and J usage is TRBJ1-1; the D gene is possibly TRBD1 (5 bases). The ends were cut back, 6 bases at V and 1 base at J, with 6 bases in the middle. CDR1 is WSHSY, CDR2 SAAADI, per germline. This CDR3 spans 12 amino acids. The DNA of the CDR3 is TGCGCCAGCAGAAGGGGGAACACTGAAGCTTTCTTT. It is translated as CASRRGNTEAFF.

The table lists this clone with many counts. The CDR3 is CASSSTGINYGYTF. The CDR3 DNA reads TGTGCCAGCAGCTCGACAGGGATAAACTATGGCTACACCTTC. V and J are TRBV3-1 (or the pseudogene TRBV3-2) and TRBJ1-2, with 7 bases identical to TRBD1. Germline CDR1 and CDR2: LGHDT and YNNKEL (reference sequence). The CDR3 has 14 residues. Trimming removed 5 bases from V and 2 bases from J; junction bases left unmatched: 5.

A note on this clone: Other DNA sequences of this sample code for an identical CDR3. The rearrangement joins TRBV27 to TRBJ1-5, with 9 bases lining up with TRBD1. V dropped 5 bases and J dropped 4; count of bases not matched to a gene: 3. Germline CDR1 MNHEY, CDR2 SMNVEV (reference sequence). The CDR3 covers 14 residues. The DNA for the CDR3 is TGTGCCAGCAGTCCGGGACAGGGAAATCAGCCCCAGCATTTT. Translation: CASSPGQGNQPQHF.

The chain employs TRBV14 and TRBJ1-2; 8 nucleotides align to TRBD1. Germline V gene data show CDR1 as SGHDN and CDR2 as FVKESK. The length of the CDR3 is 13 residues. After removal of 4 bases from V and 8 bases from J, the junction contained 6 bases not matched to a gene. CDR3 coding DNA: TGTGCCAGCAGCCCAGGACAGGGTTGGGGCTACACCTTC. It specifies CASSPGQGWGYTF.